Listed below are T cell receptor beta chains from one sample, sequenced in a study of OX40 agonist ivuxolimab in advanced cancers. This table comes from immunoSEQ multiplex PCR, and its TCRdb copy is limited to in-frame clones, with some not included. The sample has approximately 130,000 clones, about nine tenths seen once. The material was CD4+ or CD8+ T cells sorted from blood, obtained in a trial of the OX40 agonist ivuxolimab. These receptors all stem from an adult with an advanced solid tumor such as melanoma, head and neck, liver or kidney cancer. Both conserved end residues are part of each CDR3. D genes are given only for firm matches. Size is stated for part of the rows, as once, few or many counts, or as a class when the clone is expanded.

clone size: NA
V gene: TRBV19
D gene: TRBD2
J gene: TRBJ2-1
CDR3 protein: CASSIASGRSGEQFF
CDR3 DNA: TGTGCCAGTAGTATAGCAAGCGGGAGGTCGGGAGAGCAGTTCTTC

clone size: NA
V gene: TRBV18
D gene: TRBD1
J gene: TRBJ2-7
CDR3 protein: CASSPGQGPYEQYF
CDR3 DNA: TGTGCCAGCTCACCGGGACAGGGCCCCTACGAGCAGTACTTC

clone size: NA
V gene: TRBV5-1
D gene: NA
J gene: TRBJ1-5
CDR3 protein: CASSFELNQPQHF
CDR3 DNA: TGCGCCAGCAGCTTTGAACTCAATCAGCCCCAGCATTTT

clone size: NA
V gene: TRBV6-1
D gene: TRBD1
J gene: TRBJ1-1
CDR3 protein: CASTLTGVNTEAFF
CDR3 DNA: TGTGCCAGCACTCTGACAGGGGTGAACACTGAAGCTTTCTTT

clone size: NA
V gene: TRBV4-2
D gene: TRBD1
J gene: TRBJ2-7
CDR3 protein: CASSTRQGASYEQYF
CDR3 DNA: TGTGCCAGCAGCACTCGACAGGGCGCCTCCTACGAGCAGTACTTC

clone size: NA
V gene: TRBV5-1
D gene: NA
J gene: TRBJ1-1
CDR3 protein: CASSLRGHTEAFF
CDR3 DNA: TGCGCCAGCAGCTTGCGGGGGCACACTGAAGCTTTCTTT

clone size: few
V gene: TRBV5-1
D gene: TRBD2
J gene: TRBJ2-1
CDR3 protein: CASSLGGSLGNEQFF
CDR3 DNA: TGCGCCAGCAGCTTGGGCGGGAGTTTGGGGAATGAGCAGTTCTTC

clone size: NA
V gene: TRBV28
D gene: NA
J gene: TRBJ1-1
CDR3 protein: CASSSELEAFTEAFF
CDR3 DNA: TGTGCCAGCAGTTCCGAGCTTGAGGCGTTCACTGAAGCTTTCTTT

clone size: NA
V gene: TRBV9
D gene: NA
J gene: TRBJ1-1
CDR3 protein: CASSVEVLNTEAFF
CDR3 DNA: TGTGCCAGCAGCGTAGAGGTTCTGAACACTGAAGCTTTCTTT

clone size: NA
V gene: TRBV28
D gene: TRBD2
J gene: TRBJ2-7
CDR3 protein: CASSYGLADSSYEQYF
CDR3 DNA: TGTGCCAGCAGTTACGGACTAGCGGACAGCTCCTACGAGCAGTACTTC

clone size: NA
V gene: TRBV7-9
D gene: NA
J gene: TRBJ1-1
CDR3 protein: CASSLRDVTEAFF
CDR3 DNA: TGTGCCAGCAGCCTCCGGGACGTGACCGAAGCTTTCTTT

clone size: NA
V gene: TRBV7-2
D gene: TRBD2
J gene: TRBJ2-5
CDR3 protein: CASSLAIAAGGPETQYF
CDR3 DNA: TGTGCCAGCAGCTTAGCGATCGCAGCGGGAGGGCCGGAGACCCAGTACTTC

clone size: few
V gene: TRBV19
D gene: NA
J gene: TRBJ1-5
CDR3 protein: CASSVERGLSQPQHF
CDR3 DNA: TGTGCCAGTAGTGTCGAACGGGGGCTGAGTCAGCCCCAGCATTTT

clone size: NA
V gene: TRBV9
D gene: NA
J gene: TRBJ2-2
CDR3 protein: CASKVDSYANTGELFF
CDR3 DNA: TGTGCCAGCAAAGTAGATAGCTACGCGAACACCGGGGAGCTGTTTTTT

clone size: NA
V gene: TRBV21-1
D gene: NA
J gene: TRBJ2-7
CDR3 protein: CASSKATRTSDINEQYF
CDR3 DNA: TGTGCCAGCAGCAAAGCGACTCGGACTAGCGATATTAACGAGCAGTACTTC

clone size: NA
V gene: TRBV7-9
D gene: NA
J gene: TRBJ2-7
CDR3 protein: CASSFLAYEQYF
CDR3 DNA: TGTGCCAGCAGCTTTCTAGCTTACGAGCAGTACTTC

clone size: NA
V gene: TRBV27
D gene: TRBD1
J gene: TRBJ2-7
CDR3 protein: CASSPTGVRIYEQYF
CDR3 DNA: TGTGCCAGCAGCCCGACAGGGGTCAGGATCTACGAGCAGTACTTC

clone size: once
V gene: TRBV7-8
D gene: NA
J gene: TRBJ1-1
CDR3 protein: CASSLVIRGTEAFF
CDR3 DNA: TGTGCCAGCAGCTTAGTGATCAGGGGCACTGAAGCTTTCTTT

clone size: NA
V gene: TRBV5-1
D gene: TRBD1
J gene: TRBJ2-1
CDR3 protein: CASRVGTGGFEQFF
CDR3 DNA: TGCGCCAGCAGGGTTGGGACAGGGGGCTTTGAGCAGTTCTTC

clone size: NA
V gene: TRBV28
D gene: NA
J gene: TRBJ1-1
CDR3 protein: CASSLNTVMNTEAFF
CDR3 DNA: TGTGCCAGCAGTTTAAATACAGTTATGAACACTGAAGCTTTCTTT

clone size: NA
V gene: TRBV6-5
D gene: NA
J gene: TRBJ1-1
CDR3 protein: CASTSGGGATEAFF
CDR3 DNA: TGTGCCAGCACCTCGGGTGGGGGCGCCACTGAAGCTTTCTTT

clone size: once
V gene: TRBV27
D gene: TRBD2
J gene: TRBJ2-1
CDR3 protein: CASSLAGGPREQFF
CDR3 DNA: TGTGCCAGCAGTCTAGCGGGAGGGCCTAGAGAGCAGTTCTTC

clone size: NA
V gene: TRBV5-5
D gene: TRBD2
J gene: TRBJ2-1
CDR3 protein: CASSYAGTSEYNEQFF
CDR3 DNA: TGTGCCAGCAGCTACGCCGGGACTAGCGAGTACAATGAGCAGTTCTTC

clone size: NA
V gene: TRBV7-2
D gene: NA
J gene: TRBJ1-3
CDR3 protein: CASSSRGAGNTIYF
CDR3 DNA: TGTGCCAGCAGCTCGAGGGGGGCTGGAAACACCATATATTTT